This T cell receptor beta chain is from a study of CD8+ T cells in alopecia areata. The treatment is: oral pan-JAK inhibitor, 5-10 mg twice daily. The CDR3 is 15 amino acids. Trimming took 4 bases from V and 1 from J; bases not matched to a gene: 1. Germline V CDR1 and CDR2: MNHEY, SMNVEV (reference sequence). Reverse transcribed after extraction, RNA yielded cDNA as the sequencing template. Profiling relied on immunoSEQ multiplex PCR, and the TCRdb table lists in-frame clones only, not all of them. The data show about 87,000 clones, approximately 70% seen once. The material sequenced was CD8+ T cells sorted from blood, taken at roughly week 45, from a patient treated with tofacitinib. The chain carries TRBV27 and TRBJ2-2; 9 bases are a match to TRBD1. This clonotype was obtained from a human donor with alopecia areata. CDR3: CASSSGQGNTGELFF. The CDR3 coding sequence is TGTGCCAGCAGTTCGGGACAGGGGAACACCGGGGAGCTGTTTTTT.